These 26 T cell receptor beta chains originate from one sample sequenced in a study of cytomegalovirus exposure and HLA in healthy donors. Primers: 60 Vbeta forward and 13 Jbeta reverse. Generated by immunoSEQ multiplex PCR, the TCRdb table keeps only in-frame clones and is missing some. The sample carries about 150,000 clones, approximately 75% recorded once. Sequenced: PBMCs. The receptors were sampled from a man in his late teens or twenties in good health and CMV-seronegative.

J is TRBJ1-6 and V is TRBV6-4; 7 bases agree with TRBD1. Per the germline V gene, CDR1 is MRHNA and CDR2 is SNTAGT. V shed 7 bases, J shed 11 bases, and the junction held 11 bases outside the gene matches. The CDR3 contains 14 residues. The CDR3 DNA reads as TGTGCCAGCATCCACCAGGGGGGAACTACACCCCTCCACTTT. It yields the protein CASIHQGGTTPLHF.

The chain is built from TRBV19 and TRBJ2-3; D not certain. V lost 8 bases and J 2 bases, leaving 14 bases between the germline ends. The CDR3 is 14 amino acids. Germline-derived CDR1 and CDR2 are LNHDA and SQIVND (reference sequence). This CDR3 reads CASGPLRPTDTQYF. CDR3 sequence (DNA): TGTGCCAGTGGCCCCCTCCGCCCCACAGATACGCAGTATTTT.

Written as DNA, the CDR3 is TGTGCCAGCAGAAGGACAGGCACAGATACGCAGTATTTT. Amino acid sequence: CASRRTGTDTQYF. The V gene is TRBV7-6, the J gene TRBJ2-3, with D maybe TRBD1 (6 bases). The CDR3 consists of 13 residues. V was shortened by 6 bases and J by 1 base, with 8 bases between the two germline ends. Per germline, CDR1 SGHVS and CDR2 FNYEAQ.

This clone was recorded a few times. V and J are TRBV2 and TRBJ2-3; no definite D call. Germline CDR1 is SNHLY and CDR2 is FYNNEI. This CDR3 region has 14 residues. V gave up 1 base and J gave up 1 base, with 6 bases separating them. The CDR3 sequence is CASSEVGGTDTQYF. The CDR3 nucleotides are TGTGCCAGCAGTGAAGTTGGAGGCACAGATACGCAGTATTTT.

The sample holds a few counts of this clone. V is TRBV6-5 and J is TRBJ1-1; weak D call: TRBD1 (5 bases). Trimming left V 7 bases short and J 4 bases short, with 13 bases between. The V gene's germline CDR1 is MNHEY and CDR2 SVGAGI. This CDR3 has 13 amino acids. The CDR3 DNA reads TGTGCCAGCACCCCGGGACTGATCACTGAAGCTTTCTTT. This codes for CASTPGLITEAFF.

The J gene is TRBJ1-2, the V gene TRBV15, with TRBD1 matching over 8 bases. After removal of 0 bases from V and 2 bases from J, the junction contained 2 bases not matched to a gene. CDR3 length equals 15 residues. Germline assignment: CDR1 LNHNV and CDR2 YYDKDF (reference sequence). CDR3 nucleotides: TGTGCCACCAGCAGAGACTGGGACAGGAACTATGGCTACACCTTC. Its translation: CATSRDWDRNYGYTF.

The chain combines TRBV5-1 with TRBJ2-5; 7 bases map to TRBD1. There are 15 residues in the CDR3. The V and J ends lost 2 bases and 3 bases, in that order; junction bases with no gene match: 7. Looked up from germline, CDR1 is SGHRS and CDR2 is YFSETQ. CDR3 sequence: CASSFPEGAKETQYF. The CDR3 DNA follows: TGCGCCAGCAGCTTCCCTGAGGGGGCGAAAGAGACCCAGTACTTC.

The CDR3 DNA sequence: TGTGCCGCGGCCCCGGGTGCGGGGGGGTACGGGGAGCAGTTCTTC. Amino acids: CAAAPGAGGYGEQFF. The rearrangement links TRBV9 to TRBJ2-1; TRBD2 matches 9 bases. The CDR3 loop spans 15 amino acids. V lost 10 bases, J lost 10 bases, and 18 bases stayed unmatched. Germline loops: CDR1 SGDLS, CDR2 YYNGEE.

V and J are TRBV7-2 and TRBJ1-6; D possibly corresponds to TRBD1 (5 bases). Trimming removed 0 bases from V and 6 bases from J, with 9 bases in between. Germline V lookup: CDR1 SGHTA, CDR2 FQGNSA. The CDR3 totals 15 residues. The CDR3 coding sequence is TGTGCCAGCAGCTTAGCCTGGAGGGGTAATTCACCCCTCCACTTT. It is translated as CASSLAWRGNSPLHF.

The rearrangement joins TRBV12-5 to TRBJ2-1; 13 bases are shared with TRBD2. After removal of 2 bases from V and 5 bases from J, the junction contained 6 bases not matched to a gene. The V gene's germline CDR1 is LGHNT and CDR2 FRNRAP. CDR3 length equals 17 residues. The CDR3 DNA follows: TGTGCTAGTGGTTTGTGGACTAGCGGGGGCGGGGACAATGAGCAGTTCTTC. This gives the protein CASGLWTSGGGDNEQFF.

The CDR3 protein is CASREGQILYNEQFF. The DNA for the CDR3 is TGTGCCAGCAGGGAGGGACAGATACTTTACAATGAGCAGTTCTTC. The gene calls are TRBV6-1 and TRBJ2-1; D is possibly TRBD1 (7 bases). This CDR3 has 15 residues. Trimming removed 6 bases from V and 4 bases from J, with 16 bases in between. Germline-derived CDR1 and CDR2 are MNHNS and SASEGT.

V and J are TRBV6-5 and TRBJ1-2; 10 bases are shared with TRBD1. Per germline, CDR1 MNHEY and CDR2 SVGAGI. V lost 5 bases, J lost 8 bases, and 8 bases stayed unmatched. This CDR3 comprises 14 residues. CDR3 in amino acids: CASSTPGQGWGYTF. CDR3 DNA: TGTGCCAGCAGTACTCCGGGACAGGGGTGGGGCTACACCTTC.

In DNA, the CDR3 is TGTGCCAGCAGCTCCCCCATGAGCTCTGGGGCCAACGTCCTGACTTTC. Protein: CASSSPMSSGANVLTF. The chain has TRBV5-4 and TRBJ2-6, with D uncertain. Germline V lookup: CDR1 SGHNT, CDR2 YYREEE (reference sequence). The CDR3 spans 16 residues. Trimming stripped 3 bases from V and 0 bases from J, with 10 bases between.

The chain joins TRBV30 to TRBJ2-7; 9 nucleotides match TRBD1. V trimming: 0 bases; J trimming: 2 bases; junction bases outside the gene matches: 11. The CDR3 runs 17 residues. Germline V gives CDR1 GTSNPN, CDR2 SVGIG (reference sequence). Here the CDR3 reads CAWSVQLSDRGAYEQYF. Here the CDR3 DNA reads TGTGCCTGGAGTGTACAACTTTCGGACAGGGGCGCCTACGAGCAGTACTTC.

The J gene is TRBJ1-4, the V gene TRBV19; the D is unclear. There are 12 residues in the CDR3. Germline V CDR1 and CDR2: LNHDA, SQIVND (reference sequence). The germline V and J ends were trimmed by 2 bases and 7 bases, with 5 bases remaining between them. CDR3 coding DNA: TGTGCCAGTAGTATATCGGGTGAAAAACTGTTTTTT. Its protein is CASSISGEKLFF.

The chain is built from TRBV7-8 and TRBJ1-4; TRBD1 matches 10 bases. The germline gives CDR1 SGHVS, CDR2 FQNEAQ. The CDR3 has 19 amino acids. The ends lost 3 bases at V and 0 bases at J; junction bases unmatched: 10. The CDR3 sequence: CASSFPLGTGDPTNEKLFF. The CDR3 DNA follows: TGTGCCAGCAGCTTCCCCCTCGGGACAGGGGACCCAACTAATGAAAAACTGTTTTTT.

This clone was seen only a few times. The V call is TRBV18, the J call TRBJ2-2; tentatively, D is TRBD1 (6 bases). This CDR3 is 18 amino acids long. Germline lookup yields CDR1 KGHSH and CDR2 LQKENI. V lost 6 bases, J lost 2 bases, and 22 bases lay in between. The CDR3 coding sequence is TGTGCCAGCTCTCGGCGAGCCAGGGGAGAGGAAAACACCGGGGAGCTGTTTTTT. Its protein is CASSRRARGEENTGELFF.

The chain has TRBV11-2 and TRBJ2-5, with D possibly being TRBD1 (6 bases). Trimming removed 1 base at V and 4 bases at J, with 13 bases between. Germline loops: CDR1 SGHAT, CDR2 FQNNGV. The CDR3 has 15 residues. The CDR3 nucleotides read TGTGCCAGCAGCTTAGTAAGCAGGGGTTTAGAGACCCAGTACTTC. It yields the protein CASSLVSRGLETQYF.

The chain recombines TRBV5-1 with TRBJ2-1, with 10 bases that match TRBD2. The CDR3 runs 15 residues. Trimming at V came to 5 bases and at J to 3 bases, leaving 5 bases not matched to a gene. Germline V gene lookup returns CDR1 SGHRS and CDR2 YFSETQ. Here the CDR3 DNA reads TGCGCCAGCAGATCCTTAGCGGGGGGCTACAATGAGCAGTTCTTC. Its protein is CASRSLAGGYNEQFF.

V and J are TRBV13 and TRBJ2-1; TRBD2 is a possible D gene (6 bases). CDR1 and CDR2 from the germline V gene are PRHDT and FYEKMQ (reference sequence). V gave up 4 bases and J gave up 8 bases, with 15 bases separating them. There are 14 residues in the CDR3. CDR3 loop: CASSSGPGEDEQFF. As DNA, the CDR3 is TGTGCCAGCAGCTCGGGACCGGGAGAGGATGAGCAGTTCTTC.

With regard to this clone: An end of the junction does not agree with germline; a read error may underlie this. The chain is built from TRBV11-2 and TRBJ1-5; D is perhaps TRBD1 (5 bases). This CDR3 spans 14 amino acids. Germline CDR1 is SGHAT and CDR2 is FQNNGV. Here the CDR3 DNA reads TGTGCCAGCAGCGTAGACAGAATAAATCAGCCCCAGCATTTT. Amino acids: CASSVDRINQPQHF.

The sample holds one count of this clone. This chain connects TRBV10-2 to TRBJ1-1; 7 positions match TRBD1. Per the germline V gene, CDR1 is WSHSY and CDR2 is SAAADI. The CDR3 spans 13 residues. V lost 6 bases, J lost 4 bases, and 5 bases stayed unmatched. CDR3 region: CASRNRQGTEAFF. The CDR3 region has the DNA TGCGCCAGCAGAAACCGACAGGGCACTGAAGCTTTCTTT.

The V gene is TRBV27, the J gene TRBJ1-5; D may be TRBD1 (6 bases). The germline V gene has CDR1 MNHEY and CDR2 SMNVEV (reference sequence). Trimming left V 7 bases short and J 3 bases short, with 10 bases between. This CDR3 contains 13 residues. The CDR3 DNA reads TGTGCCAGCACCGCAGGGGACAATCAGCCCCAGCATTTT. This encodes CASTAGDNQPQHF.

This chain joins TRBV28 and TRBJ2-7; tentatively, D is TRBD2 (6 bases). V was trimmed by 6 bases and J by 6 bases, leaving 15 bases between them. Germline CDR1 reads MDHEN; CDR2 reads SYDVKM. This CDR3 is built from 13 residues. For the CDR3, the DNA is TGTGCCAGCAGCCCAGAAGGAGGGATCGAGCAGTACGTC. As protein: CASSPEGGIEQYV.

The chain is built from TRBV7-8 and TRBJ1-2; 7 bases agree with TRBD1. CDR1 SGHVS and CDR2 FQNEAQ come from the germline V gene. The CDR3 sequence is 17 residues long. The V gene end was trimmed by 1 base and the J gene end by 0 bases; junction bases not matched to a gene: 8. CDR3 loop: CASSLVGQSPSNYGYTF. The CDR3 DNA follows: TGTGCCAGCAGCTTAGTGGGACAGAGTCCCTCTAACTATGGCTACACCTTC.

The genes are TRBV19 and TRBJ1-2, with 11 nucleotides matching TRBD1. The CDR3 consists of 14 residues. The junction had 4 bases not matched to a gene; V was cut back by 3 bases and J by 7 bases. CDR1 and CDR2 from the germline V gene are LNHDA and SQIVND (reference sequence). The CDR3 protein is CASSIGTGGGGYTF. The CDR3 coding sequence is TGTGCCAGTAGTATTGGGACAGGGGGTGGTGGCTACACCTTC.